The rows below give T cell receptor beta chains drawn from one sample of a study of T-cell memory formation after mild COVID-19. Via MiXCR, TCRdb re-called the 5' RACE reads, giving one row per CDR3 protein. The top ten hold 22% of the sample, which has about 350,000 distinct CDR3 sequences, about an eighth seen once. The sample was PBMCs or a T cell subset sorted from them (not recorded which). The receptors shown here come from a man younger than 30 who had mild COVID-19 (a few samples of this study predate the infection). Cell type and time point are not known. Each CDR3 is given with its conserved first and last residue. The D gene is left open where the match is weak. For some rows the clone size is stated as once, few or many, or as a class when expanded; others skip it.

j_gene: TRBJ1-1; abundance: few; v_gene: TRBV7-9; d_gene: -; CDR3nt: TGTGCCAGCAGCTTAGTTCGGGGGGTAGCTTTCTTT; CDR3aa: CASSLVRGVAFF
j_gene: TRBJ2-4; abundance: few; v_gene: TRBV12-3/TRBV12-4; d_gene: -; CDR3nt: TGTGCCAGCAAAGATTCACAGGGACGGACTCAGTACTTC; CDR3aa: CASKDSQGRTQYF
j_gene: TRBJ1-5; abundance: -; v_gene: TRBV20-1; d_gene: -; CDR3nt: TGCAGTGCCCCAGATAGCAATCAGCCCCAGCATTTT; CDR3aa: CSAPDSNQPQHF
j_gene: TRBJ1-5; abundance: medium-sized; v_gene: TRBV4-1; d_gene: -; CDR3nt: TGCGCCAGCAGCCAAGATTCCGGGGGCAGTCAGCCCCAGCATTTT; CDR3aa: CASSQDSGGSQPQHF
j_gene: TRBJ1-3; abundance: -; v_gene: TRBV7-2; d_gene: -; CDR3nt: TGTGCCAGCAGCTCGGGACGGAGAAACACCATATATTTT; CDR3aa: CASSSGRRNTIYF
j_gene: TRBJ1-2; abundance: -; v_gene: TRBV6-5; d_gene: TRBD1; CDR3nt: TGTGCCAGCAGTTACTCGAAAGGGACAGGGCTAGTGGATGGCTACACCTTC; CDR3aa: CASSYSKGTGLVDGYTF
j_gene: TRBJ2-7; abundance: -; v_gene: TRBV27; d_gene: -; CDR3nt: TGTGCCAGCAGCCGTATACCGGACAGCCTAAATTTCTACGAGCAGTACTTC; CDR3aa: CASSRIPDSLNFYEQYF
j_gene: TRBJ1-2; abundance: few; v_gene: TRBV12-3/TRBV12-4; d_gene: TRBD1; CDR3nt: TGTGCCAGCAGCCTCGGACAGGAGGGTGGCTACACCTTC; CDR3aa: CASSLGQEGGYTF
j_gene: TRBJ2-3; abundance: few; v_gene: TRBV7-2; d_gene: TRBD2; CDR3nt: TGTGCCAGCGGATTCGGGGGGTCCCCTTCAGATACGCAGTATTTT; CDR3aa: CASGFGGSPSDTQYF
j_gene: TRBJ2-7; abundance: -; v_gene: TRBV6-5; d_gene: TRBD1; CDR3nt: TGTGCCAGCAGCCGACGAGGACAGGGGCTTCGGGGTCAGTACGAGCAGTACTTC; CDR3aa: CASSRRGQGLRGQYEQYF
j_gene: TRBJ1-1; abundance: few; v_gene: TRBV7-2; d_gene: -; CDR3nt: TGTGCCAGCAGCTTAGAACCCCTCCGTGAAGCTTTCTTT; CDR3aa: CASSLEPLREAFF
j_gene: TRBJ1-2; abundance: few; v_gene: TRBV4-1; d_gene: TRBD1; CDR3nt: TGCGCCAGCAGCCCGGGGACAGGGGTCTATGGCTACACCTTC; CDR3aa: CASSPGTGVYGYTF
j_gene: TRBJ2-6; abundance: many; v_gene: TRBV12-3/TRBV12-4; d_gene: -; CDR3nt: TGTGCCAGCAGCCCAGGCGTCTGGGGGGACGGGGCCAACGTCCTGACTTTC; CDR3aa: CASSPGVWGDGANVLTF
j_gene: TRBJ2-2; abundance: many; v_gene: TRBV7-2; d_gene: -; CDR3nt: TGTGCCAGCAGCTTAGAATTTATGGCAGGTTTGAACACCGGGGAGCTGTTTTTT; CDR3aa: CASSLEFMAGLNTGELFF
j_gene: TRBJ2-2; abundance: -; v_gene: TRBV18; d_gene: TRBD2; CDR3nt: TGTGCCAGCTCATCTCCGGGACTAGGCACCGGGGAGCTGTTTTTT; CDR3aa: CASSSPGLGTGELFF
j_gene: TRBJ2-3; abundance: -; v_gene: TRBV6-5; d_gene: -; CDR3nt: TGTGCCAGCAGTTACCCCCCTGGGGGCACAGATACGCAGTATTTT; CDR3aa: CASSYPPGGTDTQYF
j_gene: TRBJ2-1; abundance: few; v_gene: TRBV20-1; d_gene: -; CDR3nt: TGCAGTGCCGTGGTACCCCGGGACTCTCCCAATGAGCAGTTCTTC; CDR3aa: CSAVVPRDSPNEQFF
j_gene: TRBJ2-3; abundance: -; v_gene: TRBV9; d_gene: -; CDR3nt: TGTGCCAGCAGCGTAGGAGGGGGGGGACTCGACACAGATACGCAGTATTTT; CDR3aa: CASSVGGGGLDTDTQYF
j_gene: TRBJ2-1; abundance: -; v_gene: TRBV6-6; d_gene: TRBD1; CDR3nt: TGTGCCAGCAGTGTACGGGACAGGGCTAACAATGAGCAGTTCTTC; CDR3aa: CASSVRDRANNEQFF
j_gene: TRBJ2-1; abundance: -; v_gene: TRBV24-1; d_gene: TRBD2; CDR3nt: TGTGCCACCAGTGTTCCGGGACTAGCGGGTAATGAGCAGTTCTTC; CDR3aa: CATSVPGLAGNEQFF
j_gene: TRBJ1-1; abundance: few; v_gene: TRBV29-1; d_gene: -; CDR3nt: TGCAGCGTTGACCCGAACACTGAAGCTTTCTTT; CDR3aa: CSVDPNTEAFF
j_gene: TRBJ1-5; abundance: few; v_gene: TRBV5-1; d_gene: TRBD1; CDR3nt: TGCGCCAGCAGCTCCGGACAGGAAAATCAGCCCCAGCATTTT; CDR3aa: CASSSGQENQPQHF
j_gene: TRBJ2-5; abundance: few; v_gene: TRBV5-5; d_gene: TRBD2; CDR3nt: TGTGCCAGCAGCTCCTTTGAGCGGGGGGCGGGGGAGACCCAGTACTTC; CDR3aa: CASSSFERGAGETQYF
j_gene: TRBJ1-1; abundance: few; v_gene: TRBV20-1; d_gene: -; CDR3nt: TGCAGTGCGCCCCCCGCCGGGTGGAGGGACACTGAAGCTTTCTTT; CDR3aa: CSAPPAGWRDTEAFF
j_gene: TRBJ2-5; abundance: few; v_gene: TRBV7-8; d_gene: -; CDR3nt: TGTGCCAGCAGTCGTGGACGGATCCAAGAGACCCAGTACTTC; CDR3aa: CASSRGRIQETQYF
j_gene: TRBJ2-7; abundance: few; v_gene: TRBV12-3/TRBV12-4; d_gene: -; CDR3nt: TGTGCCAGCAGTTACCCAGTTGGCTACGAGCAGTACTTC; CDR3aa: CASSYPVGYEQYF
j_gene: TRBJ2-5; abundance: -; v_gene: TRBV2; d_gene: TRBD1; CDR3nt: TGTGCCAGCAGTGACTGGACAGGCCGCCAGACCCAGTACTTC; CDR3aa: CASSDWTGRQTQYF
j_gene: TRBJ1-2; abundance: many; v_gene: TRBV27; d_gene: TRBD1; CDR3nt: TGTGCCAGCAGGGGTCCATCGACAGGGTATGGCTACACCTTC; CDR3aa: CASRGPSTGYGYTF
j_gene: TRBJ2-2; abundance: -; v_gene: TRBV29-1; d_gene: -; CDR3nt: TGCAGCGTTACTATGGGAACCGGGGAGCTGTTTTTT; CDR3aa: CSVTMGTGELFF
j_gene: TRBJ1-2; abundance: few; v_gene: TRBV6-5; d_gene: -; CDR3nt: TGTGCCAGCAGTGAGAGTGGGGCTGGCTACACCTTC; CDR3aa: CASSESGAGYTF
j_gene: TRBJ2-2; abundance: many; v_gene: TRBV5-1; d_gene: -; CDR3nt: TGCGCCAGCAGCTTGGAGGCATCGGGGAACACCGGGGAGCTGTTTTTT; CDR3aa: CASSLEASGNTGELFF
j_gene: TRBJ1-1; abundance: -; v_gene: TRBV7-2; d_gene: -; CDR3nt: TGTGCCAGCAGCACAAGAAGGGCCTGGGCCACTGAAGCTTTCTTT; CDR3aa: CASSTRRAWATEAFF
j_gene: TRBJ2-7; abundance: -; v_gene: TRBV7-9; d_gene: TRBD1; CDR3nt: TGTGCCAGCAGCCGGATCGGACAGGGGAAAGTCGAGCAGTACTTC; CDR3aa: CASSRIGQGKVEQYF
j_gene: TRBJ2-2; abundance: few; v_gene: TRBV9; d_gene: TRBD1; CDR3nt: TGTGCCAGCAGCAAAGAATGGGGACAGGCGAACACCGGGGAGCTGTTTTTT; CDR3aa: CASSKEWGQANTGELFF
j_gene: TRBJ2-5; abundance: -; v_gene: TRBV5-1; d_gene: -; CDR3nt: TGCGCCAGCAGCTTCAGAGGGGCCCCAGGGGAGACCCAGTACTTC; CDR3aa: CASSFRGAPGETQYF
j_gene: TRBJ1-4; abundance: few; v_gene: TRBV24-1; d_gene: TRBD1; CDR3nt: TGTGCCACCAGTGACCCGGGACAGGATAGAGTTGCAACTAATGAAAAACTGTTTTTT; CDR3aa: CATSDPGQDRVATNEKLFF
j_gene: TRBJ2-3; abundance: many; v_gene: TRBV6-5; d_gene: TRBD1; CDR3nt: TGTGCCAGCAGTCCACAGGGGCGGAGTGGTACGCAGTATTTT; CDR3aa: CASSPQGRSGTQYF